This T cell receptor (beta chain) was sequenced for a study of cytomegalovirus exposure and HLA in healthy donors. General study points: Sequencing likely produced, as an artifact, a cluster of highly shared sequence variants. Common viral pathogens were later found to be apparently linked to several of the most significant clusters.

PCR employed 60 Vbeta and 13 Jbeta primers. Repertoires were generated with immunoSEQ multiplex PCR, while TCRdb's copy carries only in-frame clones and drops some. This table holds approximately 110,000 clones, 77% found once. As to this clone: Its matching antigen is unknown.

This sequence was found in a human donor in good health. Material for sequencing was PBMCs.

This CDR3 is CASSPSGDQYNEQFF. The CDR3 coding sequence is TGCGCCAGCAGCCCTAGCGGGGATCAATACAATGAGCAGTTCTTC. The chain recombines TRBV5-1 with TRBJ2-1, with 9 bases that match TRBD2. V dropped 4 bases and J dropped 4; count of bases not matched to a gene: 6. The CDR3 spans 15 residues. Germline-derived CDR1 and CDR2 are SGHRS and YFSETQ.